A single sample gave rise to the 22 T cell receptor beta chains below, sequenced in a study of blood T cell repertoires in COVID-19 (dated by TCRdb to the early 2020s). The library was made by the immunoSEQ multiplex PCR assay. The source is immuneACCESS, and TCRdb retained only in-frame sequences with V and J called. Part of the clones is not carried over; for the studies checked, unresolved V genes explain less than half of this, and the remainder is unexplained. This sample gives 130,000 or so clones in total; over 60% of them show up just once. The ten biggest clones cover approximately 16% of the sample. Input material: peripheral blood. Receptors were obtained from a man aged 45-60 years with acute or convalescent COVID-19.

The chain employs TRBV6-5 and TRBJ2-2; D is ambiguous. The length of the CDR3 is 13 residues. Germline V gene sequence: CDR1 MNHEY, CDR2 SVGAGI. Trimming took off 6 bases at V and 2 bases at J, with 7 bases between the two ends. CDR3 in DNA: TGTGCCAGCAGGAACAGTAACACCGGGGAGCTGTTTTTT. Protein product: CASRNSNTGELFF.

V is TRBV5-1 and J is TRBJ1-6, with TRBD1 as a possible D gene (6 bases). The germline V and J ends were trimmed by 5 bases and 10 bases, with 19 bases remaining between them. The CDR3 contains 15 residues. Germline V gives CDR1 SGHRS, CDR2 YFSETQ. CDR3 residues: CASSYLQGSGSPLHF. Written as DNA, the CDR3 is TGCGCCAGCAGTTACCTTCAGGGGTCGGGGTCACCCCTCCACTTT.

CDR3 coding DNA: TGTGCCAGCGGCTTCGGGTACGAGCAGTACTTC. Translation: CASGFGYEQYF. This rearrangement joins TRBV12-3 or TRBV12-4 to TRBJ2-7; D remains unclear. Trimming removed 8 bases at V and 4 bases at J, with 9 bases between. The CDR3 consists of 11 residues.

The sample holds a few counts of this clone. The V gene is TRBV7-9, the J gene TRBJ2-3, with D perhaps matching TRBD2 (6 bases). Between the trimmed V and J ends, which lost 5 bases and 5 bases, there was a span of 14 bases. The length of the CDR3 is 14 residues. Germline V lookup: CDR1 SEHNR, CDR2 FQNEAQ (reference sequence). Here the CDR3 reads CASSLGPGEDTQYF. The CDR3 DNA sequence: TGTGCCAGCAGCCTGGGCCCGGGAGAAGATACGCAGTATTTT.

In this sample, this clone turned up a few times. The CDR3 coding sequence is TGCGCCAGCAGCTATACAGGGAACACTGAAGCTTTCTTT. Amino acid sequence: CASSYTGNTEAFF. The chain couples TRBV5-1 to TRBJ1-1, with D tentatively TRBD1 (5 bases). Germline V CDR1 and CDR2: SGHRS, YFSETQ. The CDR3 runs to 13 residues. Deletions cut 3 bases from V and 1 base from J, with 7 bases between.

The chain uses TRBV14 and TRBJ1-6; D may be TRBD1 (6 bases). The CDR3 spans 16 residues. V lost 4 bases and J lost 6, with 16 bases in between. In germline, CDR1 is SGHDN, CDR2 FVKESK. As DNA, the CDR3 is TGTGCCAGCAGCCCTAGTAGGGGGGGCTTTAATTCACCCCTCCACTTT. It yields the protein CASSPSRGGFNSPLHF.

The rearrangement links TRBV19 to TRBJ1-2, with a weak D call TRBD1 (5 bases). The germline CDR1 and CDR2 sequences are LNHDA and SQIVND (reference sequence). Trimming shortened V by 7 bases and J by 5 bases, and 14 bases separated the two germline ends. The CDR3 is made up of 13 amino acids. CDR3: CASKKTDFYGYTF. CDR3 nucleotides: TGTGCCAGTAAAAAGACAGACTTTTATGGCTACACCTTC.

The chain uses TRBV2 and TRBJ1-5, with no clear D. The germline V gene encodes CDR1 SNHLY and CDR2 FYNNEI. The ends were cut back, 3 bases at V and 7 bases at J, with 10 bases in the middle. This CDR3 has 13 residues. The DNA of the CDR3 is TGTGCCAGCAGTGACGGGGTCGGCCAGCCCCAGCATTTT. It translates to CASSDGVGQPQHF.

The CDR3 coding sequence is TGTGCCAGTAGTATCCAAGAGACTAATGAAAAACTGTTTTTT. Translated, it gives CASSIQETNEKLFF. J is TRBJ1-4 and V is TRBV19; D is undetermined. Germline CDR1 reads LNHDA; CDR2 reads SQIVND (reference sequence). V lost 3 bases, J lost 2 bases, and 7 bases lay in between. This CDR3 has 14 amino acids.

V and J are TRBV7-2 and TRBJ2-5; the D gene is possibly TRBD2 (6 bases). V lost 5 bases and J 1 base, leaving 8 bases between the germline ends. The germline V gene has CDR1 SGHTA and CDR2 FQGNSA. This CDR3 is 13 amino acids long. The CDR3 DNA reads TGTGCCAGCAGCCCGACTAGCCAAGAGACCCAGTACTTC. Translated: CASSPTSQETQYF.

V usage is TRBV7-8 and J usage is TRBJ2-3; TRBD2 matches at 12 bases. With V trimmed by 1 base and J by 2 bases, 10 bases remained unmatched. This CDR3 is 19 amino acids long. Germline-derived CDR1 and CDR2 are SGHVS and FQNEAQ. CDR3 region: CASSLGAPTSGGNTDTQYF. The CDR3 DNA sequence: TGTGCCAGCAGCTTAGGAGCCCCGACTAGCGGGGGAAACACAGATACGCAGTATTTT. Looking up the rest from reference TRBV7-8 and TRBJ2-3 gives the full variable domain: GAGVSQSPRYKVAKRGQDVALRCDPISGHVSLFWYQQALGQGPEFLTYFQNEAQLDKSGLPSDRFFAERPEGSVSTLKIQRTQQEDSAVYLCASSLGAPTSGGNTDTQYFGPGTRLTVL.

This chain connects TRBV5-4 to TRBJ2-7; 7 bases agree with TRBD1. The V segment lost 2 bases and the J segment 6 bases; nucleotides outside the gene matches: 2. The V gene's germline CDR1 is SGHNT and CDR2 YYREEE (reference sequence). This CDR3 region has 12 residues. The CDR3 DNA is TGTGCCAGCAGCTTAGGACAGGCCGAGCAGTACTTC. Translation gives CASSLGQAEQYF.

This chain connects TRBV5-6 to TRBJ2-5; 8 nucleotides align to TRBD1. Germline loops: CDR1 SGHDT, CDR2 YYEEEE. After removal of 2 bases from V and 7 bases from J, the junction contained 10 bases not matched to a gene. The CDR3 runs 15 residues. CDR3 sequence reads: CASSFTGTGLGTQYF. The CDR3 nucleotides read TGTGCCAGCAGCTTCACCGGGACAGGACTGGGGACCCAGTACTTC.

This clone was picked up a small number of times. CDR3 DNA: TGTGCCTGGAGAAGACTCGGGACAGGGGCTGGAAACACCATATATTTT. It encodes CAWRRLGTGAGNTIYF. The chain has TRBV30 and TRBJ1-3; 10 bases are a match to TRBD1. This CDR3 is built from 16 residues. The junction had 7 bases not matched to a gene; V was cut back by 3 bases and J by 2 bases. In germline, CDR1 is GTSNPN, CDR2 SVGIG (reference sequence). Together with reference TRBV30 and TRBJ1-3, the CDR3 gives the full variable domain: SQTIHQWPATLVQPVGSPLSLECTVEGTSNPNLYWYRQAAGRGLQLLFYSVGIGQISSEVPQNLSASRPQDRQFILSSKKLLLSDSGFYLCAWRRLGTGAGNTIYFGEGSWLTVV.

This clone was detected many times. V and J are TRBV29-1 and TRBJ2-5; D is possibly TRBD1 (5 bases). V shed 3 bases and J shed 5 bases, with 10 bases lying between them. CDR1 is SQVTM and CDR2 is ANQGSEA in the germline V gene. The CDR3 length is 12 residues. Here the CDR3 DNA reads TGCAGCGTTGAGGACCCAGGGGAGACCCAGTACTTC. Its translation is CSVEDPGETQYF.

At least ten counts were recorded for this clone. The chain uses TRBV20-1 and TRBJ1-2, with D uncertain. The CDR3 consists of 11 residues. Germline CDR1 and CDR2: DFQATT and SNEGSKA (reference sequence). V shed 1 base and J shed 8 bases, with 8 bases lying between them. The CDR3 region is CSARVGEGYTF. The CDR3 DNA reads TGCAGTGCTAGAGTTGGGGAGGGCTACACCTTC.

The CDR3 DNA sequence: TGTGCCTGGACCCCAGGAAACACCATATATTTT. Protein: CAWTPGNTIYF. The chain couples TRBV30 to TRBJ1-3; D is uncertain. This CDR3 spans 11 amino acids. V was clipped by 4 bases and J by 4 bases, with 5 bases between them. Germline CDR1 and CDR2: GTSNPN and SVGIG (reference sequence).

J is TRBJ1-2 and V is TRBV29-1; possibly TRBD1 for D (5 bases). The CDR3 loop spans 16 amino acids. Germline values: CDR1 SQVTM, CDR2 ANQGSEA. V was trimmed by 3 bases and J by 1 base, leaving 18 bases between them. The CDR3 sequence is CSVDPMERQSNYGYTF. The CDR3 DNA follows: TGCAGCGTTGATCCAATGGAGAGACAGAGTAACTATGGCTACACCTTC.

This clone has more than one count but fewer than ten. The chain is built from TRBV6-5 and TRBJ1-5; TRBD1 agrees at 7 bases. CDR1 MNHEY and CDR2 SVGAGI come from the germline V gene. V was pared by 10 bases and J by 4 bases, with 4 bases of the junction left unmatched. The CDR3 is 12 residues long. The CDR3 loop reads CATATGNQPQHF. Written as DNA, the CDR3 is TGTGCCACCGCGACAGGGAATCAGCCCCAGCATTTT.

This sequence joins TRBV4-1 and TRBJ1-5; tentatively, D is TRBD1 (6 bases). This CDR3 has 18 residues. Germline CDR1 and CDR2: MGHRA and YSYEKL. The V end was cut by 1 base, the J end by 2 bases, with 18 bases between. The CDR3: CASSQGGGAGGGNQPQHF. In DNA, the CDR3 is TGCGCCAGCAGCCAAGGCGGGGGGGCAGGAGGCGGCAATCAGCCCCAGCATTTT.

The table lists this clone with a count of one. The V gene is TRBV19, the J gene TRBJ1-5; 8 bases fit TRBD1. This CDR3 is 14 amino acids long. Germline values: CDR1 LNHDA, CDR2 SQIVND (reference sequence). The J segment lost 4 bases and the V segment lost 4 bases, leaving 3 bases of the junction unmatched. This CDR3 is CASSKDRENQPQHF. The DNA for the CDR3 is TGTGCCAGTAGTAAGGACAGGGAAAATCAGCCCCAGCATTTT.

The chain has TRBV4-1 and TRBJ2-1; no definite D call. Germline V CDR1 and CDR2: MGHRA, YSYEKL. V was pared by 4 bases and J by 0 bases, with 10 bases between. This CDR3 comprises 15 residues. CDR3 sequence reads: CASSLLGSSYNEQFF. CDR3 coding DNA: TGCGCCAGCAGCCTCCTCGGTTCCTCCTACAATGAGCAGTTCTTC.